The 17 T cell receptor beta chains presented below share a single source sample, sequenced in a study of T-cell memory formation after mild COVID-19. From the 5' RACE reads, TCRdb called clonotypes with MiXCR, one entry per CDR3 protein. The data show fewer than 300,000 distinct CDR3 sequences, 18% seen once. Sequenced input: PBMCs or a T cell subset sorted from them (not recorded which). The receptors shown here come from a man aged 18 to 30 who had mild COVID-19 (a few samples of this study predate the infection). Cell type and time point are not known.

The V and J genes are TRBV5-5 and TRBJ1-6; 8 nucleotides agree with TRBD1. CDR1 is SGHKS, CDR2 YYEKEE, per germline (reference sequence). Germline trimming cut 4 bases from V and 9 bases from J; bases unmatched to any gene: 12. CDR3 length equals 16 residues. The DNA of the CDR3 is TGTGCCAGCAGCCCATCGACAGGGGCGCTAAGTTCACCCCTCCACTTT. This translates into CASSPSTGALSSPLHF.

The chain couples TRBV6-1 to TRBJ1-1; unclear D gene. This CDR3 region has 13 residues. The germline gives CDR1 MNHNS, CDR2 SASEGT. With 3 bases removed from V and 1 base from J, the gap between germline ends came to 6 bases. In DNA form, the CDR3 reads TGTGCCAGCAGTGACAGTGCGAACACTGAAGCTTTCTTT. Amino acids: CASSDSANTEAFF.

In this sample, this clonotype turned up a few times. The chain is built from TRBV29-1 and TRBJ2-1; D remains ambiguous. The CDR3 length is 12 residues. Germline V gene sequence: CDR1 SQVTM, CDR2 ANQGSEA. The germline V and J ends were trimmed by 4 bases and 6 bases, with 10 bases remaining between them. The CDR3: CSVAPNGNEQFF. DNA of the CDR3: TGCAGCGTTGCCCCAAATGGCAATGAGCAGTTCTTC.

The chain uses TRBV7-2 and TRBJ1-2; the match to TRBD1 covers 8 bases. Germline V lookup: CDR1 SGHTA, CDR2 FQGNSA. V was clipped by 2 bases and J by 4 bases; unmatched bases: 9. The CDR3 spans 16 residues. The CDR3 loop reads CASSLPRDRTPYGYTF. DNA for the CDR3: TGTGCCAGCAGCTTACCCCGGGACAGGACCCCCTATGGCTACACCTTC.

The rearrangement uses TRBV12-3 or TRBV12-4 and TRBJ2-7; D is tentatively TRBD1 or TRBD2 (6 bases each). CDR3 length equals 14 residues. Trimming cost V 7 bases and J 9 bases, with 22 bases left between them. The DNA for the CDR3 is TGTGCCAGCACTGGGGGGCTACCGACTGGGCGGCAGTACTTC. Translated: CASTGGLPTGRQYF.

This chain links TRBV7-9 with TRBJ1-1; D not certain. The CDR3 is made up of 14 amino acids. Between the trimmed V and J ends, which lost 6 bases and 4 bases, there was a span of 15 bases. The germline V gene has CDR1 SEHNR and CDR2 FQNEAQ (reference sequence). The CDR3 region has the DNA TGTGCCAGCAGTTCCACGACTCAGGTCACTGAAGCTTTCTTT. Translation: CASSSTTQVTEAFF.

This clonotype was recorded at least ten times. The chain has TRBV4-1 and TRBJ2-2, with TRBD1 as a possible D gene (6 bases). V gave up 2 bases and J gave up 5 bases, with 9 bases separating them. Germline V gene data show CDR1 as MGHRA and CDR2 as YSYEKL. CDR3 length equals 14 residues. The CDR3: CASSQLQGTGELFF. Written as DNA, the CDR3 is TGCGCCAGCAGCCAATTACAGGGAACCGGGGAGCTGTTTTTT.

Ten or more counts support this clonotype. V gene TRBV7-3 combines with J gene TRBJ2-2; no clear D. This CDR3 is built from 13 residues. CDR1 SGHTA and CDR2 FQGTGA come from the germline V gene. V shed 6 bases and J shed 4 bases, with 9 bases lying between them. Here the CDR3 DNA reads TGTGCCAGCAGTTTTGCCCGCACCGGGGAGCTGTTTTTT. Translated: CASSFARTGELFF.

This clonotype was counted between two and nine times. The chain links TRBV11-2 to TRBJ1-6; D gene ambiguous. Trimming cost V 0 bases and J 8 bases, with 17 bases left between them. The germline CDR1 and CDR2 sequences are SGHAT and FQNNGV. The length of the CDR3 is 17 residues. The CDR3 DNA reads as TGTGCCAGCAGCTTAGATGGCGTAGGGCAGCCAGATTCACCCCTCCACTTT. Protein product: CASSLDGVGQPDSPLHF. The variable domain in full, with the rest retrieved from reference TRBV11-2 and TRBJ1-6, is EAGVAQSPRYKIIEKRQSVAFWCNPISGHATLYWYQQILGQGPKLLIQFQNNGVVDDSQLPKDRFSAERLKGVDSTLKIQPAKLEDSAVYLCASSLDGVGQPDSPLHFGNGTRLTVT.

This clonotype occurred a few times. V is TRBV28 and J is TRBJ1-6, with a possible D match to TRBD1 (5 bases). CDR3 length: 14 residues. Germline V gives CDR1 MDHEN, CDR2 SYDVKM. Trimming took off 4 bases at V and 9 bases at J, with 13 bases between the two ends. CDR3 sequence: CASSSTIQGSPLHF. In DNA, the CDR3 is TGTGCCAGCAGTTCGACTATCCAGGGTTCACCCCTCCACTTT. Drawing the rest from reference TRBV28 and TRBJ1-6, the complete variable domain is DVKVTQSSRYLVKRTGEKVFLECVQDMDHENMFWYRQDPGLGLRLIYFSYDVKMKEKGDIPEGYSVSREKKERFSLILESASTNQTSMYLCASSSTIQGSPLHFGNGTRLTVT.

The chain links TRBV7-2 to TRBJ2-7; D unresolved. The CDR3 is 13 residues long. CDR1 is SGHTA, CDR2 FQGNSA, per germline. Trimming removed 5 bases from V and 5 bases from J, with 13 bases in between. DNA for the CDR3: TGTGCCAGCAGCCCGAGTACTCGGGACGAGCAGTACTTC. This codes for CASSPSTRDEQYF.

This sequence joins TRBV20-1 and TRBJ2-7, with 9 nucleotides matching TRBD1. Germline values: CDR1 DFQATT, CDR2 SNEGSKA (reference sequence). The CDR3 extends over 14 amino acids. The V and J ends lost 6 bases and 2 bases, in that order; junction bases with no gene match: 8. Here the CDR3 DNA reads TGCAGTGCCGCTCGGGACAGGGCGGCCTACGAGCAGTACGTC. It codes for CSAARDRAAYEQYV.

This clonotype was observed many times. Its ends do not fully match the called genes, so a read error is possible. This chain links TRBV5-1 with TRBJ2-1; D possibly corresponds to TRBD1 (5 bases). CDR1 and CDR2 (germline): SGHRS, YFSETQ. The CDR3 totals 13 residues. The CDR3 spells CASSLDSYNEQFF. CDR3 nucleotide sequence: TGTGCCAGCAGCTTAGACAGCTACAATGAGCAGTTCTTC.

The J gene is TRBJ2-5, the V gene TRBV7-2; D is possibly TRBD1 (6 bases). V was trimmed by 4 bases and J by 5 bases, leaving 11 bases between them. This CDR3 has 13 residues. From germline, CDR1 is SGHTA and CDR2 FQGNSA. The CDR3 protein is CASSSQGWETQYF. As DNA, the CDR3 is TGTGCCAGCAGCTCTCAGGGGTGGGAGACCCAGTACTTC.

This clonotype showed up just a few times. CDR3 protein: CATAGDAYEQYF. The CDR3 nucleotides read TGTGCCACCGCGGGGGACGCCTACGAGCAGTACTTC. V and J are TRBV6-5 and TRBJ2-7; TRBD2 aligns across 7 bases. The CDR3 totals 12 residues. Germline CDR1 reads MNHEY; CDR2 reads SVGAGI. The J segment lost 2 bases and the V segment lost 10 bases, leaving 5 bases of the junction unmatched.

By share, this clonotype counts as large (0.1 to 1%). The chain couples TRBV7-2 to TRBJ2-1, with 13 positions matching TRBD2. The ends lost 1 base at V and 6 bases at J; junction bases unmatched: 0. This CDR3 is 15 amino acids long. Germline-derived CDR1 and CDR2 are SGHTA and FQGNSA. CDR3 sequence reads: CASSLGLAGGNEQFF. CDR3 nucleotide sequence: TGTGCCAGCAGCTTAGGACTAGCGGGGGGCAATGAGCAGTTCTTC.

The CDR3 loop reads CASRFHYWTSGGIYNEQFF. CDR3 sequence (DNA): TGCGCCAGCAGGTTTCACTACTGGACTAGCGGGGGGATCTACAATGAGCAGTTCTTC. The chain carries TRBV5-1 and TRBJ2-1; 14 bases match TRBD2. Germline V gene data show CDR1 as SGHRS and CDR2 as YFSETQ. The CDR3 contains 19 residues. J gave up 3 bases and V 5 bases, and 13 bases lay outside the gene matches. The full variable domain, completed using reference TRBV5-1 and TRBJ2-1, is KAGVTQTPRYLIKTRGQQVTLSCSPISGHRSVSWYQQTPGQGLQFLFEYFSETQRNKGNFPGRFSGRQFSNSRSEMNVSTLELGDSALYLCASRFHYWTSGGIYNEQFFGPGTRLTVL.